This TCR beta chain stems from a study of regulatory T cells in long-lasting Graves disease. Noted time point: newly diagnosed GD, antithyroid drugs for less than 3 months. From PBMCs, RNA was extracted and then used to make the TCR library. Patients with Graves' disease were diagnosed by American Thyroid Association guidelines. To note about this clonotype: Its antigen is as yet unknown. A much bigger clone sits one base away, suggesting this may be a read error.

Germline V lookup: CDR1 MDHEN, CDR2 SYDVKM. The CDR3 extends over 14 amino acids. Construction of TCR beta libraries relied on iRepertoire HTBI primers and on Arm-PCR targeting CDR3 regions. Via MiXCR, TCRdb re-called the multiplex PCR reads, giving one row per CDR3 protein. The sample holds roughly 380,000 distinct CDR3 sequences, around 16% seen once. Study observations and caveats: Newly diagnosed disease favored TRBV20-1 and TRBJ2-1 over persistent disease. Persistent patients shared more public clonotypes (2,741) than new patients (more than 900).

The starting material was peripheral blood mononuclear cells (PBMCs), obtained at new diagnosis, from a patient treated with antithyroid drugs. The V gene is TRBV28, the J gene TRBJ1-4, with D possibly matching TRBD1 (6 bases). This TCR came from a female donor with Graves disease. The CDR3 nucleotides are TGTGCCAGCAGTTTAGGGGGGCCTAATGAAAAACCGTTTTTT. Amino acid sequence: CASSLGGPNEKPFF.